The T cell receptor (beta chain) under discussion was sequenced for a study of blood T cell repertoires in COVID-19. The overall study: PBMCs, B-cell-depleted T cells, or T cells were the source of the cDNA or gDNA that made up the material.

The CDR3 spans 15 residues. Germline V gene data show CDR1 as SGDLS and CDR2 as YYNGEE. Trimming removed 3 bases from V and 2 bases from J; junction bases left unmatched: 2. In the original workflow: Reference gene primers were amplified, and this amplification served to estimate nucleated cell counts. The table came from immunoSEQ multiplex PCR; TCRdb's copy has only in-frame clones and leaves some out. That table furnishes V, J and clone size, whereas the DNA furnished D and trimming. Of about 94,000 clones detected, more than 65% appear once; the ten largest clones hold around 6.5%. The genes are TRBV9 and TRBJ1-6, with 7 bases identical to TRBD1. The sample consisted of peripheral blood. This TCR was sampled from a man in his sixties with acute or convalescent COVID-19. The CDR3 DNA is TGTGCCAGCAGCGGCGGGACAGCCTATAATTCACCCCTCCACTTT. Encoded protein: CASSGGTAYNSPLHF.